One and the same sample provided the 10 T cell receptor beta chains below, sequenced in a study of blood T cell repertoires in COVID-19. Produced via immunoSEQ multiplex PCR; TCRdb's table is partial and in-frame only. The sample has tens of thousands of clones, roughly 80% seen once; the top ten hold about 14%. The sequencing sample was made of peripheral blood. These receptors all come from a human donor in a cohort sampled during active COVID-19.

The CDR3 sequence is CSAPGLKGHEQYF. In DNA, the CDR3 is TGCAGCGCCCCGGGACTAAAGGGCCACGAGCAGTACTTC. The chain employs TRBV29-1 and TRBJ2-7, with 7 bases matching TRBD2. CDR3 size: 13 residues. Trimming removed 7 bases from V and 5 bases from J; junction bases left unmatched: 11. Germline lookup yields CDR1 SQVTM and CDR2 ANQGSEA.

The chain recombines TRBV19 with TRBJ2-7; 7 nucleotides line up with TRBD2. CDR1 LNHDA and CDR2 SQIVND come from the germline V gene (reference sequence). CDR3 length equals 15 residues. V was clipped by 3 bases and J by 7 bases; unmatched bases: 12. The CDR3 DNA reads as TGTGCCAGTAGTATTGGCGGGACTAACCCTAAAGAGCAGTACTTC. Its translation is CASSIGGTNPKEQYF.

The V call is TRBV11-2, the J call TRBJ2-7; the match to TRBD2 covers 10 bases. This CDR3 region has 18 residues. With V trimmed by 2 bases and J by 2 bases, 12 bases remained unmatched. Germline values: CDR1 SGHAT, CDR2 FQNNGV. CDR3: CASSLRLAGTWGTYEQYF. Here the CDR3 DNA reads TGTGCCAGCAGCTTAAGACTAGCGGGTACATGGGGGACCTACGAGCAGTACTTC.

This clone was recorded once. In nucleotides, the CDR3 is TGTGCCTGGAGTGTGGGGACATTGACGGTGAACACTGAAGCTTTCTTT. This sequence encodes CAWSVGTLTVNTEAFF. V is TRBV30 and J is TRBJ1-1, with D maybe TRBD1 (6 bases). Germline CDR1 and CDR2: GTSNPN and SVGIG (reference sequence). CDR3 length equals 16 residues. The V gene lost 0 bases and the J gene lost 0 bases, with 14 bases spanning the gap.

This clone was detected once. This sequence joins TRBV21-1 and TRBJ2-7; the table's D call, TRBD1, was not checked against the DNA. TRBV21-1 is listed as a pseudogene. This CDR3 contains 15 residues. CDR3 sequence reads: CASSERPRQGYEQYF. CDR3 DNA sequence: TGTGCCAGCAGCGAAAGGCCCCGACAGGGCTACGAGCAGTACTTC.

This chain connects TRBV9 to TRBJ2-5, with 8 bases aligning to TRBD1. There are 16 residues in the CDR3. Germline assignment: CDR1 SGDLS and CDR2 YYNGEE. Trimming cost V 3 bases and J 5 bases; bases outside gene matches: 12. The DNA for the CDR3 is TGTGCCAGCAGCGGAGGGCCGGCAGGGGGCGCCGAGACCCAGTACTTC. It translates to CASSGGPAGGAETQYF. Full variable domain (missing parts from reference TRBV9 and TRBJ2-5): DSGVTQTPKHLITATGQRVTLRCSPRSGDLSVYWYQQSLDQGLQFLIQYYNGEERAKGNILERFSAQQFPDLHSELNLSSLELGDSALYFCASSGGPAGGAETQYFGPGTRLLVL.

Here the CDR3 DNA reads TGTGCCAGTAGTATAATCGGGACTGGGGCCAACGTCCTGACTTTC. This codes for CASSIIGTGANVLTF. This rearrangement joins TRBV19 to TRBJ2-6; D possibly corresponds to TRBD2 (5 bases). The germline V and J ends were trimmed by 2 bases and 2 bases, with 7 bases remaining between them. This CDR3 comprises 15 residues. Germline-derived CDR1 and CDR2 are LNHDA and SQIVND (reference sequence).

The V call is TRBV7-9, the J call TRBJ1-1; D unclear. V lost 3 bases to trimming and J lost 3 bases, with 8 bases between them. CDR3 length: 13 residues. Germline CDR1 is SEHNR and CDR2 is FQNEAQ (reference sequence). This CDR3 is CASSLAGYTEAFF. The CDR3 DNA reads as TGTGCCAGCAGCTTGGCGGGATACACTGAAGCTTTCTTT.

In this sample, this clone is medium-sized. The chain uses TRBV6-5 and TRBJ2-7; a weak D match, TRBD2 (7 bases). The germline V gene has CDR1 MNHEY and CDR2 SVGAGI. The CDR3 contains 12 residues. V was pared by 5 bases and J by 8 bases, with 13 bases between. The CDR3 sequence is CASSTGGPQQYF. The CDR3 DNA sequence: TGTGCCAGCAGTACCGGGGGGCCGCAGCAGTACTTC.

The rearrangement links TRBV7-2 to TRBJ2-1; 7 bases are a match to TRBD2. J lost 7 bases, V lost 5 bases, and 14 bases had no gene match. Germline-derived CDR1 and CDR2 are SGHTA and FQGNSA. CDR3 size: 16 residues. The CDR3 DNA sequence: TGTGCCAGCAGCCTCAGGGTAGCGGGTGGAGGTAATGAGCAGTTCTTC. Translated: CASSLRVAGGGNEQFF. The variable domain in full, completed from reference TRBV7-2 and TRBJ2-1, reads GAGVSQSPSNKVTEKGKDVELRCDPISGHTALYWYRQSLGQGLEFLIYFQGNSAPDKSGLPSDRFSAERTGGSVSTLTIQRTQQEDSAVYLCASSLRVAGGGNEQFFGPGTRLTVL.